A selection of T cell receptor beta chains follows, all from one sample in a study of blood T cell repertoires in COVID-19. Clones were read by immunoSEQ multiplex PCR, and TCRdb kept only the in-frame ones, dropping some. The sample has about 440,000 clones; 90% are singletons. Sequenced material: PBMCs or T cells enriched from blood (not recorded which). These receptors were obtained from a man aged 18 to 29 who had recovered from COVID-19. The CDR3 runs from the conserved cysteine through the conserved F or W. Each record gives: clone size, CDR3 length, D gene, V gene, J gene, CDR3 DNA, CDR3 protein. A D gene is named only where the DNA matches it firmly. Size is stated for part of the rows, as once, few or many counts, or as a class when the clone is expanded.

-	17	-	TRBV12-5	TRBJ1-3	TGTGCTAGTGGCCCGACCTTTGGACTGGCCTCTGGAAACACCATATATTTT	CASGPTFGLASGNTIYF
-	13	-	TRBV27	TRBJ2-1	TGTGCCAGCAGTTTTGATACAGCTCGCGAGCAGTTCTTC	CASSFDTAREQFF
few	20	TRBD2	TRBV4-1	TRBJ2-1	TGCGCCAGCAGCCAAGTGCGGGCCACTAGCGGGAGGTTAACCTACAATGAGCAGTTCTTC	CASSQVRATSGRLTYNEQFF
-	12	-	TRBV6-5	TRBJ1-5	TGTGCCAGCCGCGGGGGTTATCAGCCCCAGCATTTT	CASRGGYQPQHF
-	19	TRBD2	TRBV11-3	TRBJ2-1	TGTGCCAGCAGCAACGGGGGGGGCTCCCTTCAAGGGTCCTACAATGAGCAGTTCTTC	CASSNGGGSLQGSYNEQFF
-	17	-	TRBV7-3	TRBJ2-6	TGTGCCAGCAGCTTACGACCACAGGGCTCTGGGGCCAACGTCCTGACTTTC	CASSLRPQGSGANVLTF
-	18	TRBD1	TRBV5-1	TRBJ2-2	TGCGCCAGCAGCTTAAACTCCGGGACAGGGGCCGTGGGCGGGGAGCTGTTTTTT	CASSLNSGTGAVGGELFF
-	17	TRBD1	TRBV15	TRBJ1-5	TGTGCCACCAGCAGAGATCTAAAGACAGGGTACAATCAGCCCCAGCATTTT	CATSRDLKTGYNQPQHF
-	17	TRBD1	TRBV24-1	TRBJ2-1	TGTGCCACCAGTGTCCCTACAGGGGTCAGCTCCTACAATGAGCAGTTCTTC	CATSVPTGVSSYNEQFF
-	15	TRBD2	TRBV18	TRBJ2-7	TGTGCCAGCTCTTCCGGGACTAGCGGGATCTACGAGCAGTACTTC	CASSSGTSGIYEQYF
-	12	-	TRBV7-9	TRBJ1-2	TGTGCCAGCAGCTTATCAGGTCAGGCTATATCCTTC	CASSLSGQAISF
-	14	-	TRBV28	TRBJ1-2	TGTGCCAGCAGTCCCGGACAGTCTGGGTATGGCTACACCTTC	CASSPGQSGYGYTF
-	13	-	TRBV5-4	TRBJ1-1	TGTGCCAGCAGCCCCCCTTCCAACACTGAAGCTTTCTTT	CASSPPSNTEAFF
-	15	TRBD1	TRBV6-5	TRBJ1-2	TGTGCCAGCAATCCCGGGGCTCAGGGGGCGAGGGGCTACACCTTC	CASNPGAQGARGYTF
-	15	TRBD1	TRBV15	TRBJ1-4	TGTGCCACCAGCAGGAGACAGGGCGGAAATGAAAAACTGTTTTTT	CATSRRQGGNEKLFF
few	14	TRBD1	TRBV29-1	TRBJ1-2	TGCAGCGTTGATATTGGGGGACAGGGGCGAGGCTACACCTTC	CSVDIGGQGRGYTF
-	18	TRBD2	TRBV10-1	TRBJ2-3	TGCGCCAGCAAAACTAGCGGGAGGGAGAGGAAGAGCACAGATACGCAGTATTTT	CASKTSGRERKSTDTQYF
-	15	-	TRBV3-1/TRBV3-2	TRBJ1-5	TGTGCCAGCAGCCAGTATGGACAGAGCAATCAGCCCCAGCATTTT	CASSQYGQSNQPQHF
-	17	-	TRBV15	TRBJ2-2	TGTGCCACCAGCAGAGATCAGGGCGTCTCGAACACCGGGGAGCTGTTTTTT	CATSRDQGVSNTGELFF
-	14	TRBD1	TRBV6-5	TRBJ1-1	TGTGCCAGCAGTCGGACAGGGAGGAGGACTGAAGCTTTCTTT	CASSRTGRRTEAFF
once	16	-	TRBV5-6	TRBJ2-1	TGTGCCAGCAGCGAGGGACTGGGGAGCTCCTACAATGAGCAGTTCTTC	CASSEGLGSSYNEQFF
-	19	TRBD2	TRBV4-1	TRBJ2-7	TGCGCCAGCAGCCAACGACCGTTGAAGCGGGAGGGCCCTACCTACGAGCAGTACTTC	CASSQRPLKREGPTYEQYF
-	15	TRBD1	TRBV3-1/TRBV3-2	TRBJ1-6	TGTGCCAGCAGCCCCAGACAGGGGATGAATTCACCCCTCCACTTT	CASSPRQGMNSPLHF
-	18	-	TRBV7-9	TRBJ1-2	TGTGCCAGCAGCCCCTTGAGCTGGTCCACTAACGCAGACTATGGCTACACCTTC	CASSPLSWSTNADYGYTF
-	13	-	TRBV7-3	TRBJ1-2	TGTGCCAGCAGCTCGGACTCCGGGTCTTCCTACACCTTC	CASSSDSGSSYTF
few	15	-	TRBV28	TRBJ1-6	TGTGCCAGCAGTCCGCAGGACTTAGACCATTCACCCCTCCACTTT	CASSPQDLDHSPLHF
-	15	-	TRBV19	TRBJ1-1	TGTGCCAGTAGCCCCCGCCGGACAAGGGACACTGAAGCTTTCTTT	CASSPRRTRDTEAFF
-	15	-	TRBV5-4	TRBJ1-1	TGTGCCAGCAGCTTCCCGGACAGACCGAACACTGAAGCTTTCTTT	CASSFPDRPNTEAFF
-	15	-	TRBV5-6	TRBJ2-7	TGTGCCAGCAGCACCGCAGGGGGGACGTCCTACGAGCAGTACTTC	CASSTAGGTSYEQYF
-	13	TRBD1	TRBV9	TRBJ1-1	TGTGCCAGCGGCCGGACAGGCGACACTGAAGCTTTCTTT	CASGRTGDTEAFF
-	15	-	TRBV19	TRBJ1-1	TGTGCCAGTAGTATAGGAAAAGGGGGAAACACTGAAGCTTTCTTT	CASSIGKGGNTEAFF
once	15	-	TRBV11-3	TRBJ2-5	TGTGCCAGCAGCTTAGGGAAGACAGAACAAGAGACCCAGTACTTC	CASSLGKTEQETQYF
-	15	-	TRBV4-1	TRBJ1-5	TGCGCCAGCAGCCAAGGCGGTCTTAGCAATCAGCCCCAGCATTTT	CASSQGGLSNQPQHF
-	15	-	TRBV9	TRBJ1-3	TGTGCCAGCAGCGGAGAGAGGGGGTCTGGAAACACCATATATTTT	CASSGERGSGNTIYF
-	17	TRBD1	TRBV3-1/TRBV3-2	TRBJ1-3	TGTGCCAGCAGCCAAGACATCACGACAGGGCGTAGAAACACCATATATTTT	CASSQDITTGRRNTIYF
-	14	-	TRBV5-1	TRBJ1-1	TGCGCCAGCAGCCCGGATTGGGCCTACACTGAAGCTTTCTTT	CASSPDWAYTEAFF
-	12	-	TRBV2	TRBJ1-5	TGTGCCAGCAGTACAGTATTGTCGCCCCAGCATTTT	CASSTVLSPQHF
-	19	TRBD2	TRBV6-2/TRBV6-3	TRBJ2-7	TGTGCCAGCAGTTACTCCAACTCGAGGGACACAGCGGGAGGCTACGAGCAGTACTTC	CASSYSNSRDTAGGYEQYF
-	13	-	TRBV3-1/TRBV3-2	TRBJ1-1	TGTGCCAGCAGCCCCCGACATCTCGCTGAAGCTTTCTTT	CASSPRHLAEAFF
once	13	-	TRBV7-9	TRBJ1-4	TGTGCCAGCAGCCTACAGACAGGTGAAAAACTGTTTTTT	CASSLQTGEKLFF
-	17	TRBD2	TRBV4-1	TRBJ2-3	TGCGCCAGCAGCCCCGGTCGGACTAGCGGGGGGTCAGATACGCAGTATTTT	CASSPGRTSGGSDTQYF
-	13	-	TRBV18	TRBJ2-1	TGTGCCAGCTCACTGACTAAATACAATGAGCAGTTCTTC	CASSLTKYNEQFF
-	14	-	TRBV6-1	TRBJ2-7	TGTGCCAGCAGTGAAAAGGTGGGCCCCTACGAGCAGTACTTC	CASSEKVGPYEQYF
-	15	-	TRBV3-1/TRBV3-2	TRBJ1-6	TGTGCCAGCAGCCAGGGGGGAGGGTATAATTCACCCCTCCACTTT	CASSQGGGYNSPLHF
once	14	TRBD1	TRBV5-1	TRBJ1-1	TGCGCCAGCAGCGCAGGACAGGGAGGAACTGAAGCTTTCTTT	CASSAGQGGTEAFF